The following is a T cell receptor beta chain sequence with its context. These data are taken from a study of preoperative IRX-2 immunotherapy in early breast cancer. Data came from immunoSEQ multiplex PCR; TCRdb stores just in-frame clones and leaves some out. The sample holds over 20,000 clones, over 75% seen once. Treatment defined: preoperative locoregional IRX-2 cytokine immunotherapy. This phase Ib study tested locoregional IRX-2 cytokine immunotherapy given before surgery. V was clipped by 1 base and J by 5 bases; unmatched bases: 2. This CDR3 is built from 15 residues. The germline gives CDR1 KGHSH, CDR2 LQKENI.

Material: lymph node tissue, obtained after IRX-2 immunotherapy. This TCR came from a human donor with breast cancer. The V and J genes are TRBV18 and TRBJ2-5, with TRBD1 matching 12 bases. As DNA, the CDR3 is TGTGCCAGCTCACCACTGGGACAGGGGGCTGAGACCCAGTACTTC. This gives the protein CASSPLGQGAETQYF.